This T cell receptor beta chain was sequenced for a study of shared clonotypes between healthy human individuals. The table came from immunoSEQ multiplex PCR; TCRdb's copy has only in-frame clones and leaves some out. The sample holds a few million clones, 85% to 95% seen once. This CDR3 comprises 14 residues. CDR1 and CDR2 from the germline V gene are GTSNPN and SVGIG (reference sequence). V lost 1 base to trimming and J lost 5 bases, with 14 bases between them. A note on this clone: Its specificity is not known.

Study results and limitations: Researchers found naive subsets generally carried larger estimated richness than memory subsets. Sampling covered nothing but blood. Tissue TCR repertoires likely differ from those found in blood. It was expected that sequencing depth would affect clonotype sharing among donors.

Nashville, Tennessee was home to all donors, each a Caucasian adult. The sequence was obtained from a man aged 18 to 30 in good health. Some clones in this sample may be carry-over from other donors' samples. The V call is TRBV30, the J call TRBJ1-1; a possible D gene is TRBD1 (5 bases). The sample comprised naive CD4+ T cells from PBMCs. Documented subset: CD45RA+ positively selected. CDR3 bases: TGTGCCTGGAGTGGAGCAGGGAGGGAAACTGAAGCTTTCTTT. Its translation is CAWSGAGRETEAFF.